The sequence of this TCR beta chain was determined in a study of blood T cell repertoires in COVID-19. Turning to the study itself: PBMCs, B-cell-depleted T cells, or T cells were the source of the cDNA or gDNA that made up the material.

Data came from immunoSEQ multiplex PCR; TCRdb stores just in-frame clones and leaves some out. The sample holds just under 35,000 clones; about 87% are singletons and the top ten take roughly 44%. J lost 9 bases, V lost 0 bases, and 8 bases had no gene match. The length of the CDR3 is 15 residues. The germline V gene has CDR1 SGHRS and CDR2 YFSETQ. This chain connects TRBV5-1 to TRBJ2-1; 8 nucleotides agree with TRBD1. This TCR derives from a human donor in a cohort sampled during active COVID-19. Sequenced sample: peripheral blood. The CDR3: CASSLEQGGRLEQFF. In DNA, the CDR3 is TGCGCCAGCAGCTTGGAACAGGGGGGAAGACTTGAGCAGTTCTTC.